The present T cell receptor (beta chain) was sequenced within a study of T cell responses to AZD1222 COVID-19 vaccine. Findings and limits, study-wide: Dominant at 160-218 and 743-854, vaccine-associated CD4 TCRs also spanned spike. Every sample of the repertoires postdated the peak T cell response.

V was clipped by 2 bases and J by 0 bases, with 2 bases between them. Germline V gives CDR1 PRHDT, CDR2 FYEKMQ (reference sequence). This CDR3 is 12 amino acids long. Profiled with immunoSEQ multiplex PCR; TCRdb holds only in-frame clones, not every one. The data hold about 150,000 clones, with approximately 89% observed a single time. A remark on this clone: Its specificity is unknown.

The sequences come from peripheral blood, collected 28 days after the second AZD1222 dose. The TCR originated in an adult who received the AZD1222 COVID-19 vaccine. This chain connects TRBV13 to TRBJ2-7, with D unresolved. CDR3: CASSLSSYEQYF. CDR3 bases: TGTGCCAGCAGCTTAAGCTCCTACGAGCAGTACTTC.